This T cell receptor (beta chain) was obtained from a study of blood T cell repertoires in COVID-19. Study context: COVID-19 samples collected from the United States, Italy and Spain covered acute and convalescent phases. Nucleic acid was either cDNA or gDNA, and it came from T cells, B-cell-depleted T cells, or PBMCs.

Authors' processing steps: Nucleated cell counts were estimated from reference gene primer amplification. Here immunoSEQ multiplex PCR was the method, and the copy in TCRdb shows in-frame clones only, minus some. V, J and clone size are taken as reported in that table, and D and trimming were inferred from the DNA itself. The table has about 68,000 clones, around nine tenths seen once. This clone was observed a single time. The CDR3 runs 18 residues. CDR1 is SGHAT and CDR2 is FQNNGV in the germline V gene. Trimming removed 0 bases from V and 8 bases from J; junction bases left unmatched: 12. Enrolled during active infection, Seattle patients were then followed longitudinally.

This clonotype originated in a man at least 80 years old with COVID-19, enrolled during active disease. The sample comprised peripheral blood. The chain combines TRBV11-2 with TRBJ2-1, with 11 bases aligning to TRBD2. Here the CDR3 reads CASSLEETSGVFMDEQFF. CDR3 DNA: TGTGCCAGCAGCTTAGAGGAGACTAGCGGGGTTTTTATGGATGAGCAGTTCTTC.